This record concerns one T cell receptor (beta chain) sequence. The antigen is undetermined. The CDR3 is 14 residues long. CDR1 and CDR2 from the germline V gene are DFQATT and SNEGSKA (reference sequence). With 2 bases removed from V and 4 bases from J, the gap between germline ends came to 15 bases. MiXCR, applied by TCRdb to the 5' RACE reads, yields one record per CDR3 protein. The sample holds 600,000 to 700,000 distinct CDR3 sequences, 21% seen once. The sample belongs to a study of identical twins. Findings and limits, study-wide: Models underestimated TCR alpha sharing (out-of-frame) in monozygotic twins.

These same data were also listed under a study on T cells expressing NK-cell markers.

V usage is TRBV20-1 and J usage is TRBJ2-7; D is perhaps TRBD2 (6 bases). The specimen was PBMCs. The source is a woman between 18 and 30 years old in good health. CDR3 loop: CSARPGLFVYEQYF. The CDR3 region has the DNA TGCAGTGCTAGACCGGGACTCTTCGTTTACGAGCAGTACTTC.